One and the same sample provided the 7 T cell receptor beta chains below, sequenced in a study of blood T cell repertoires in COVID-19. Profiled with immunoSEQ multiplex PCR; TCRdb holds only in-frame clones, not every one. The sample records some 150,000 clones, 80% being singletons. Sequenced sample: peripheral blood. These receptors originate from a man aged 60 to 69 with active or convalescent COVID-19.

The chain is built from TRBV5-5 and TRBJ2-5; a weak D match, TRBD2 (5 bases). CDR1 and CDR2 from the germline V gene are SGHKS and YYEKEE (reference sequence). V lost 3 bases to trimming and J lost 2 bases, with 17 bases between them. The CDR3 spans 16 residues. CDR3 bases: TGTGCCAGCAGCTCTCTGCCTATAGCGTTTCAAGAGACCCAGTACTTC. This sequence encodes CASSSLPIAFQETQYF.

The gene calls are TRBV3-1 (or the pseudogene TRBV3-2) and TRBJ1-1; tentative D call: TRBD1 (5 bases). CDR3 length: 17 residues. Trimming took off 0 bases at V and 5 bases at J, with 19 bases between the two ends. From germline, CDR1 is LGHDT and CDR2 YNNKEL (reference sequence). For the CDR3, the DNA is TGTGCCAGCAGCCAAGACTGGGGGGTGACAGATCAGACTGAAGCTTTCTTT. Encoded protein: CASSQDWGVTDQTEAFF.

The chain has TRBV5-4 and TRBJ1-2, with 11 bases matching TRBD1. This CDR3 spans 15 amino acids. V lost 3 bases to trimming and J lost 8 bases; unmatched junction nucleotides: 9. Germline CDR1 and CDR2: SGHNT and YYREEE (reference sequence). CDR3 protein: CASSWERTGGKGYTF. Here the CDR3 DNA reads TGTGCCAGCAGCTGGGAACGGACAGGGGGCAAGGGCTACACCTTC.

The chain is built from TRBV5-4 and TRBJ1-2; possible D gene TRBD1, 6 bases. CDR3 length: 17 residues. The germline V gene encodes CDR1 SGHNT and CDR2 YYREEE (reference sequence). V gave up 5 bases and J gave up 0 bases, with 20 bases separating them. CDR3 in amino acids: CASRPADRPLSNYGYTF. Here the CDR3 DNA reads TGTGCCAGCAGACCTGCGGACAGACCACTTTCTAACTATGGCTACACCTTC.

The gene calls are TRBV4-1 and TRBJ2-7; TRBD1 might be the D (6 bases). The V end was cut by 0 bases, the J end by 3 bases, with 15 bases between. The CDR3 has 16 residues. From germline, CDR1 is MGHRA and CDR2 YSYEKL. CDR3 sequence reads: CASSQDMRGNFYEQYF. CDR3 bases: TGCGCCAGCAGCCAAGATATGAGGGGGAACTTCTACGAGCAGTACTTC.

The chain recombines TRBV30 with TRBJ1-2; 8 nucleotides match TRBD1. The CDR3 extends over 14 amino acids. After removal of 4 bases from V and 4 bases from J, the junction contained 8 bases not matched to a gene. Germline-derived CDR1 and CDR2 are GTSNPN and SVGIG (reference sequence). The CDR3 DNA follows: TGTGCCTGGACCGACGCGGACAGGGCCTATGGCTACACCTTC. Residues: CAWTDADRAYGYTF.

This chain links TRBV4-2 with TRBJ1-2, with D tentatively TRBD1 (6 bases). Trimming cost V 0 bases and J 4 bases, with 12 bases left between them. The length of the CDR3 is 15 residues. Germline CDR1 reads LGHNA; CDR2 reads YNFKEQ. The CDR3 region is CASSQDRTVTYGYTF. The CDR3 nucleotides are TGTGCCAGCAGCCAAGATAGGACAGTGACCTATGGCTACACCTTC.